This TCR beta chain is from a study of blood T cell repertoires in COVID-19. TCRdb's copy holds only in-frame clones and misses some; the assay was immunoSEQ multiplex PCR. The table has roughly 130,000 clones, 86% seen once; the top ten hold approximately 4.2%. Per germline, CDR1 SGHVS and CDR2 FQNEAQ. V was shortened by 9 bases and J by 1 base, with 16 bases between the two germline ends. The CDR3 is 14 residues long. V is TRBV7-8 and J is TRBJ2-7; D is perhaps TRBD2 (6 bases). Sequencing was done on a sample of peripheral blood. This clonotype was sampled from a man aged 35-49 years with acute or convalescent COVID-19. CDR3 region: CARLWRVGSYEQYF. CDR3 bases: TGTGCCAGGCTCTGGAGGGTCGGGTCCTACGAGCAGTACTTC.